This TCR beta chain was identified during a study of blood T cell repertoires in COVID-19. For the study at large: Whether acute or convalescent, the COVID-19 samples came from the United States, Italy and Spain.

Per the study methods: Researchers report that nucleated cell counts were estimated from reference gene primer amplification. Measured with immunoSEQ multiplex PCR; TCRdb has only the in-frame clones, and not every one. D and trimming come from the DNA, and the V and J calls and clone size come from that table. This repertoire shows roughly 100,000 clones, roughly 80% found once; its top ten account for approximately 9.6%. Input material: peripheral blood. This TCR derives from a man aged 60-69 years with active or convalescent COVID-19.

The DNA for the CDR3 is TGTGCCAGCAGCCTCGGAGGGGTGGGCGAAAAACTGTTTTTT. It translates to CASSLGGVGEKLFF. The chain links TRBV11-2 to TRBJ1-4; D perhaps matches TRBD1 (5 bases). The CDR3 extends over 14 amino acids. V was trimmed by 5 bases and J by 8 bases, leaving 15 bases between them. CDR1 and CDR2 from the germline V gene are SGHAT and FQNNGV.